This is a list of T cell receptor beta chains from one sample in a study of vaccination and CD4 T cells after COVID-19. TCRdb analysed the PCR reads with MiXCR anew, one entry per CDR3 protein. The profile shows about 14,000 distinct CDR3 sequences, around 55% of them singletons. No antigen has been assigned to these receptors. Source material: CD4+ T cells from blood, cultured in vitro. The receptors stem from a human donor who had recovered from COVID-19. The CDR3 runs from the conserved cysteine through the conserved F or W. D genes are given only for firm matches. Clone size is stated in some rows and not others, as once, few, many or a class when expanded.

D gene,V gene,J gene,clone size,CDR3 protein,CDR3 DNA
NA,TRBV6-4,TRBJ2-6,medium-sized,CASSDNSGANVLTF,TGTGCCAGCAGTGACAACTCTGGGGCCAACGTCCTGACTTTC
NA,TRBV2,TRBJ1-1,NA,CASNSGPRNTEAFF,TGTGCCAGCAATTCCGGGCCGAGAAACACTGAAGCTTTCTTT
NA,TRBV20-1,TRBJ1-4,NA,CSARDPGEGSEKLFF,TGCAGTGCTAGGGACCCAGGGGAGGGCAGCGAAAAACTGTTTTTT
TRBD2,TRBV19,TRBJ2-5,once,CASSKGLARGIQETQYF,TGTGCCAGTAGTAAAGGACTAGCCCGGGGGATACAAGAGACCCAGTACTTC
NA,TRBV30,TRBJ2-7,once,CAWSDGQPSPEQYF,TGTGCCTGGAGTGACGGACAGCCCAGCCCCGAGCAGTACTTC
NA,TRBV10-3,TRBJ1-1,few,CAISDIHRAPTEAFF,TGTGCCATCAGTGACATCCACAGGGCTCCCACTGAAGCTTTCTTT
NA,TRBV2,TRBJ2-5,NA,CASSLSGWTQYF,TGTGCCAGCAGTCTCTCCGGTTGGACCCAGTACTTC
NA,TRBV7-8,TRBJ2-3,NA,CASSYVGADTQYF,TGTGCCAGCAGCTACGTGGGAGCAGATACGCAGTATTTT
NA,TRBV11-1,TRBJ2-1,NA,CASSLASLHPYNEQFF,TGTGCCAGCAGCTTAGCCTCTCTCCACCCGTACAATGAGCAGTTCTTC
TRBD2,TRBV24-1,TRBJ2-2,NA,CATRSGLAGAGELFF,TGTGCCACCAGGAGCGGACTAGCGGGGGCCGGGGAGCTGTTTTTT
NA,TRBV7-9,TRBJ2-2,NA,CASSWPGRTTGELFF,TGTGCCAGCAGCTGGCCAGGGCGTACAACGGGGGAGCTGTTTTTT
TRBD2,TRBV6-1,TRBJ2-2,NA,CASSDISGITRNTGELFF,TGTGCCAGCAGTGATATCAGCGGGATCACCCGAAACACCGGGGAGCTGTTTTTT
NA,TRBV27,TRBJ1-1,few,CASSFGWAGENTEAFF,TGTGCCAGCAGTTTCGGATGGGCAGGGGAGAACACTGAAGCTTTCTTT
TRBD1,TRBV27,TRBJ2-1,NA,CASRRTGSSYNEQFF,TGTGCCAGCAGAAGGACAGGGAGCTCCTACAATGAGCAGTTCTTC
TRBD1,TRBV20-1,TRBJ1-4,NA,CSARDLRDSNEKLFF,TGCAGTGCTAGAGATTTACGGGACAGTAATGAAAAACTGTTTTTT
TRBD1,TRBV20-1,TRBJ1-1,NA,CSADRDSFMNTEAFF,TGCAGTGCTGACCGGGACAGCTTCATGAACACTGAAGCTTTCTTT
NA,TRBV7-8,TRBJ2-3,NA,CASSPGQSTDTQYF,TGTGCCAGCAGCCCAGGGCAAAGCACAGATACGCAGTATTTT
NA,TRBV27,TRBJ1-3,few,CASTGGGDTIYF,TGTGCCAGCACCGGGGGTGGTGACACCATATATTTT
NA,TRBV12-3/TRBV12-4,TRBJ2-7,NA,CASSQTSYEQYF,TGTGCCAGCAGTCAGACCTCCTACGAGCAGTACTTC
NA,TRBV5-4,TRBJ1-1,NA,CASSLVKGMNTEAFF,TGTGCCAGCAGCTTGGTGAAGGGAATGAACACTGAAGCTTTCTTT
TRBD1,TRBV5-4,TRBJ1-1,NA,CASSLPGQGVYMNTEAFF,TGTGCCAGCAGCCTTCCGGGACAGGGGGTGTACATGAACACTGAAGCTTTCTTT
TRBD2,TRBV6-1,TRBJ2-7,NA,CASSEALAGPYEQYF,TGTGCCAGCAGCGAGGCACTAGCGGGACCCTACGAGCAGTACTTC
NA,TRBV7-3,TRBJ2-2,NA,CASRLTSPGELFF,TGTGCCAGCAGGTTGACTAGTCCCGGGGAGCTGTTTTTT
NA,TRBV27,TRBJ1-2,few,CASSSRAGYGYTF,TGTGCCAGCAGTTCCAGGGCTGGCTATGGCTACACCTTC
TRBD2,TRBV12-3/TRBV12-4,TRBJ2-5,NA,CASSRGSQETQYF,TGTGCCAGCAGTCGCGGGAGCCAAGAGACCCAGTACTTC
TRBD2,TRBV5-1,TRBJ2-7,NA,CASSIASGSPYEQYF,TGCGCCAGCAGCATAGCTAGCGGGAGCCCCTACGAGCAGTACTTC
TRBD1,TRBV30,TRBJ1-5,NA,CAWRGTGVGQPQHF,TGTGCCTGGAGGGGGACAGGGGTCGGGCAGCCCCAGCATTTT
NA,TRBV12-3/TRBV12-4,TRBJ1-6,few,CASRNRDNSPLHF,TGTGCCAGCAGGAACAGGGATAATTCACCCCTCCACTTT
NA,TRBV20-1,TRBJ2-5,few,CSARARRGETQYF,TGCAGTGCTAGGGCTCGGCGGGGCGAGACCCAGTACTTC
TRBD2,TRBV28,TRBJ2-7,NA,CASSLPASGSYEQYF,TGTGCCAGCAGTTTACCGGCTAGCGGGAGCTACGAGCAGTACTTC
NA,TRBV19,TRBJ1-5,few,CASSIRPEYSNQPQHF,TGTGCCAGTAGTATCAGGCCGGAGTATAGCAATCAGCCCCAGCATTTT
NA,TRBV6-1,TRBJ2-5,NA,CASSTGGGQETQYF,TGTGCCAGCAGCACAGGGGGAGGGCAAGAGACCCAGTACTTC
NA,TRBV19,TRBJ2-2,few,CASREGTYTGELFF,TGTGCCAGTAGAGAGGGGACCTACACCGGGGAGCTGTTTTTT
TRBD1,TRBV2,TRBJ1-5,few,CASRALGQGDQPQHF,TGTGCCAGCAGAGCCCTTGGACAGGGGGATCAGCCCCAGCATTTT
TRBD1,TRBV12-3/TRBV12-4,TRBJ1-2,large,CASGNRGPFGYTF,TGTGCCAGCGGTAACAGGGGGCCGTTTGGCTACACCTTC
TRBD2,TRBV7-6,TRBJ2-2,NA,CASSPGTSGSVGGELFF,TGTGCCAGCAGCCCAGGGACTAGCGGGAGCGTTGGCGGGGAGCTGTTTTTT
NA,TRBV7-9,TRBJ1-1,NA,CASSLDGSGRSTEAFF,TGTGCCAGCAGCTTAGATGGTTCAGGGCGAAGCACTGAAGCTTTCTTT
NA,TRBV6-2/TRBV6-3,TRBJ2-1,NA,CASSQRGGGKWQFF,TGTGCCAGCAGTCAGCGAGGGGGCGGGAAGTGGCAGTTCTTC
TRBD1,TRBV20-1,TRBJ2-7,NA,CSAPEQGSIHEQYF,TGCAGTGCACCAGAACAGGGGTCTATCCACGAGCAGTACTTC
NA,TRBV2,TRBJ1-1,NA,CASSEYQSDTEAFF,TGTGCCAGCAGTGAATATCAGTCGGACACTGAAGCTTTCTTT
TRBD2,TRBV11-2,TRBJ2-1,NA,CASSLALAGKGEQFF,TGTGCCAGCAGCTTAGCCCTAGCGGGTAAAGGTGAGCAGTTCTTC
TRBD2,TRBV20-1,TRBJ2-5,NA,CSVEASGGETQYF,TGCAGTGTTGAGGCTAGCGGTGGTGAGACCCAGTACTTC
NA,TRBV4-2,TRBJ2-7,once,CASTNQTSMYLCASTLGYEQYF,NA
NA,TRBV20-1,TRBJ1-2,NA,CSARTDHYGYTF,TGCAGTGCTCGGACAGACCACTATGGCTACACCTTC
TRBD1,TRBV5-1,TRBJ1-2,few,CASSLAGAGGGYTF,TGCGCCAGCAGCTTGGCTGGGGCAGGGGGTGGCTACACCTTC
TRBD2,TRBV7-8,TRBJ2-7,NA,CASSPSGGEQYF,TGTGCCAGCAGCCCATCGGGGGGCGAGCAGTACTTC
TRBD2,TRBV20-1,TRBJ2-5,few,CSATGTITQETQYF,TGCAGTGCTACCGGGACTATCACACAAGAGACCCAGTACTTC
NA,TRBV19,TRBJ1-5,NA,CASSIAAGQPQHF,TGTGCCAGTAGTATAGCGGCAGGTCAGCCCCAGCATTTT
NA,TRBV11-1,TRBJ2-5,NA,CASSPPELERMKRGETQYF,TGTGCCAGCAGCCCCCCAGAGCTCGAGCGGATGAAAAGGGGAGAGACCCAGTACTTC
NA,TRBV6-5,TRBJ1-5,few,CASSYSTGPPQPQHF,TGTGCCAGCAGTTACTCGACAGGCCCCCCTCAGCCCCAGCATTTT
NA,TRBV28,TRBJ1-3,NA,CASSLLDTIYF,TGTGCCAGCAGTTTACTGGACACCATATATTTT
TRBD1,TRBV7-2,TRBJ2-7,medium-sized,CASSTPGTGSYEQYF,TGTGCCAGCAGCACTCCCGGGACAGGGTCCTACGAGCAGTACTTC
TRBD1,TRBV6-2/TRBV6-3,TRBJ1-5,NA,CASSHLTGVGQPQHF,TGTGCCAGCAGTCACCTAACAGGGGTGGGTCAGCCCCAGCATTTT
TRBD1,TRBV5-1,TRBJ2-3,NA,CASSLRAGGAGTDTQYF,TGCGCCAGCAGCTTGAGAGCAGGGGGCGCCGGGACAGATACGCAGTATTTT
NA,TRBV20-1,TRBJ1-6,few,CSASGVGGNSPLHF,TGCAGTGCTAGCGGGGTTGGGGGTAATTCACCCCTCCACTTT
NA,TRBV6-5,TRBJ1-2,few,CASSRSNEVGGYTF,TGTGCCAGCAGTCGCTCGAACGAGGTCGGGGGCTACACCTTC
NA,TRBV28,TRBJ1-2,NA,CASSSPPRQTNYGYTF,TGTGCCAGCAGTTCGCCCCCGAGACAGACTAACTATGGCTACACCTTC
TRBD1,TRBV11-2,TRBJ1-2,NA,CASSLHRGEYGYTF,TGTGCCAGCAGCTTGCACAGGGGGGAGTATGGCTACACCTTC
NA,TRBV2,TRBJ2-7,few,CASNIDEASYEQYF,TGTGCCAGCAATATTGACGAGGCTTCCTACGAGCAGTACTTC